This T cell receptor beta chain came from a study of blood T cell repertoires in COVID-19. Turning to the study itself: PBMCs, B-cell-depleted T cells, or T cells were the source of the cDNA or gDNA that made up the material.

In the authors' methods: Amplification from reference gene primers served as the basis for estimated nucleated cell counts. The protocol was immunoSEQ multiplex PCR, while the TCRdb copy is restricted to in-frame clones and leaves out a portion. Clone size and the V and J calls come from that table; the DNA yielded D and trimming. The sample lists about 260,000 clones, 70% to 90% occurring once. In terms of age and location, participants ranged from roughly 18 to 90 years and lived in approximately 26 US areas. Clinical histories supplied by participants themselves formed the basis of cohort assignment. The CDR3 is made up of 11 amino acids. CDR1 and CDR2 from the germline V gene are MDHEN and SYDVKM. Trimming left V 6 bases short and J 2 bases short, with 5 bases between. In the case of this clone: Within the sample, other DNA sequences also encode this same CDR3.

Sequencing was done on a sample of PBMCs or T cells enriched from blood (not recorded which). The chain combines TRBV28 with TRBJ2-7; D is ambiguous. The receptor's source is a young woman with acute COVID-19. CDR3 in amino acids: CASSSAYEQYF. CDR3 nucleotides: TGTGCCAGCAGCTCCGCCTACGAGCAGTACTTC.